The clone carrying this T cell receptor (beta chain) has just a few counts. Its target is not known. This sample stems from a study of early T cells in non-severe SARS-CoV-2 infection. A single record per CDR3 protein comes from TCRdb applying MiXCR to the 5' RACE reads. Among more than 65,000 distinct CDR3 sequences listed, roughly an eighth were seen once. Germline-derived CDR1 and CDR2 are MNHNY and SVGAGI (reference sequence). The CDR3 runs to 16 residues. The trim removed 4 bases at V and 9 bases at J, leaving 10 bases unmatched. Study-level points and caveats: VDJdb-based annotation leaned toward anti-spike CD8 responses and missed private and CD4 specificities.

Sequenced sample: whole blood. The chain couples TRBV6-6 to TRBJ2-1; 12 nucleotides match TRBD2. The TCR comes from an adult who was a healthcare worker with PCR-confirmed SARS-CoV-2 infection or an uninfected control (not recorded which). CDR3 sequence reads: CASSFRPLAGGAEQFF. As DNA, the CDR3 is TGTGCCAGCAGTTTTCGCCCACTAGCGGGGGGAGCTGAGCAGTTCTTC.